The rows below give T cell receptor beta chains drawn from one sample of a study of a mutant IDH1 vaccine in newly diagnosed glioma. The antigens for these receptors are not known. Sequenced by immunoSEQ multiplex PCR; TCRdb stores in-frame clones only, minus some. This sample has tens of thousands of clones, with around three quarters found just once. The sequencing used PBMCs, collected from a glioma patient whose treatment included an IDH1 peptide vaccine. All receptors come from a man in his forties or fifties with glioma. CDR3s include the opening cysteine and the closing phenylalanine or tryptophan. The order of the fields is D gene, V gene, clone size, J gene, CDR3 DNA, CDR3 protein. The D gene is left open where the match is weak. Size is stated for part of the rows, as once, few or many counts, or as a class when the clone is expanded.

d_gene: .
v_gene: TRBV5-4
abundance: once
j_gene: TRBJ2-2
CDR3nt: TGTGCCAGCAGCTTTCCTAGGGGGGATACCGGGGAGCTGTTTTTT
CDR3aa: CASSFPRGDTGELFF

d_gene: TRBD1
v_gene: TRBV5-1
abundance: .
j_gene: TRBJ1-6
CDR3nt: TGCGCCAGCAGCCGGGGGACAGATAATCGTTCACCCCTCCACTTT
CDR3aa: CASSRGTDNRSPLHF

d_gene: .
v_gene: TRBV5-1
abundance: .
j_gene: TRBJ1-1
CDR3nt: TGCGCCAGCAGCTGGGAAAGGGGCTACACTGAAGCTTTCTTT
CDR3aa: CASSWERGYTEAFF

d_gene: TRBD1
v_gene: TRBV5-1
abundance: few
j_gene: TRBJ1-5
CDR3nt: TGCGCCAGCGATAATGGGACAGCAATTTATAGCAATCAGCCCCAGCATTTT
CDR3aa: CASDNGTAIYSNQPQHF

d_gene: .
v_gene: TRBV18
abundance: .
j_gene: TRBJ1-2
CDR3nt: TGTGCCAGCTCAGTAGGGTCTGGCGGCTACACCTTC
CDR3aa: CASSVGSGGYTF

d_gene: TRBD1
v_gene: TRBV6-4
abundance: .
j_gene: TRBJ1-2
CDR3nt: TGTGCCAGCGCACAGGGGAACCTCTATGGCTACACCTTC
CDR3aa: CASAQGNLYGYTF

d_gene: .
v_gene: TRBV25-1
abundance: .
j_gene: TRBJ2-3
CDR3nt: TGTGCCAGCAGTGAATTCGGCGGGAGCACAGATACGCAGTATTTT
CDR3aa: CASSEFGGSTDTQYF

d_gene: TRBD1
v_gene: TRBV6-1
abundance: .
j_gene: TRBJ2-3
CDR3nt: TGTGCCAGCATCATCGGGACAGGAGATACGCAGTATTTT
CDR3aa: CASIIGTGDTQYF

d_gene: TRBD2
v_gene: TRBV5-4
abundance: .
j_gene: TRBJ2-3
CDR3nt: TGTGCCTACGGTGCGGGGGGGCTTAGCACAGATACGCAGTATTTT
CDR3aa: CAYGAGGLSTDTQYF

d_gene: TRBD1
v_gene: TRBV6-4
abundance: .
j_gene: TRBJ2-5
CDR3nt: TGTGCCAGCGTGGAAGGGGGCAGGGAGACCCAGTACTTC
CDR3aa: CASVEGGRETQYF

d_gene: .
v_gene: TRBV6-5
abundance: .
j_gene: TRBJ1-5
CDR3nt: TGTGCCAGCAGGCCTTCTGGAGGCAATCAGCCCCAGCATTTT
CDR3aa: CASRPSGGNQPQHF

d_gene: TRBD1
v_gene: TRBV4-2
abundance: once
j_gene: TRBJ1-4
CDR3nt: TGTGCCAGCAGCCCCAGGGGGAGAGGAACTAATGAAAAACTGTTTTTT
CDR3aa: CASSPRGRGTNEKLFF

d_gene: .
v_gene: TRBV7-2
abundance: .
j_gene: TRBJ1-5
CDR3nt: TGTGCCAGCAGCTTTGCCTCAGATCAGCCCCAGCATTTT
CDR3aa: CASSFASDQPQHF

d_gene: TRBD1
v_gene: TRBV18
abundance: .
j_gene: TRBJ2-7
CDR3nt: TGTGCCAGCTCACCGGGACAGGGGGCGTACGGTCGCGAGCAGTACTTC
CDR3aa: CASSPGQGAYGREQYF

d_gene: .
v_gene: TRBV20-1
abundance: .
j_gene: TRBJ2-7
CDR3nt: TGCAGTGCTAGACAGGGATACGAGCAGTACTTC
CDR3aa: CSARQGYEQYF

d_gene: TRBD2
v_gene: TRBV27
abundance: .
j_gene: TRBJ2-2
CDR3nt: TGTGCCAGCAGGAGGACTAGCGTGAACACCGGGGAGCTGTTTTTT
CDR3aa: CASRRTSVNTGELFF

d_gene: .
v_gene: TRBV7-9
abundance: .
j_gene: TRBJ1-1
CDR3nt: TGTGCCAGCAGCTTAGCGGGGGCCGGGACACTAAGTAGGAACACTGAAGCTTTCTTT
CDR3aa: CASSLAGAGTLSRNTEAFF

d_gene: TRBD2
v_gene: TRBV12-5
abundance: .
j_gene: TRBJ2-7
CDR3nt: TGTGCTAGTGGTAGAACTAGCGGGGCTTACTCCTACGAGCAGTACTTC
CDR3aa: CASGRTSGAYSYEQYF

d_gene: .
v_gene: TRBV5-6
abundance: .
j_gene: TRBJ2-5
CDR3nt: TGTGCCAGCAGCTTGGAGACCCGGGGACCCCAAGAGACCCAGTACTTC
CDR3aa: CASSLETRGPQETQYF

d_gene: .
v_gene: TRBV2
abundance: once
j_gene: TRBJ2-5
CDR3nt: TGTGCCAGCAGGACTAGTACGTTTGAGACCCAGTACTTC
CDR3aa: CASRTSTFETQYF

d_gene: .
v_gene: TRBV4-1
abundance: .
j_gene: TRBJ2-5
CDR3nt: TGCGCCAGCAGCCAAGATACATCTAGGGAGACCCAGTACTTC
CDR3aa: CASSQDTSRETQYF

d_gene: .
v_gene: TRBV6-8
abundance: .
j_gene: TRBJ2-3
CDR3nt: TGTGCCAGCAGTTACGCGAAGGGAGGTTGGACAGATACGCAGTATTTT
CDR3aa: CASSYAKGGWTDTQYF

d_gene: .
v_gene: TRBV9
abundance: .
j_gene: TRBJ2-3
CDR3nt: TGTGCCAGCAGCGTAGTGACCACAGATACGCAGTATTTT
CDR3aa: CASSVVTTDTQYF

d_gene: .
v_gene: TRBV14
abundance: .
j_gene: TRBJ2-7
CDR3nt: TGTGCCAGCAGCCCGACATATTACGAGCAGTACTTC
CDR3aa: CASSPTYYEQYF

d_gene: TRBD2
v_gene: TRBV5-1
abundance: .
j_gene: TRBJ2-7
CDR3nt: TGCGCCAGCAGCATAAGCGGGGGGTCCAGCTCCTACGAGCAGTACTTC
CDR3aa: CASSISGGSSSYEQYF

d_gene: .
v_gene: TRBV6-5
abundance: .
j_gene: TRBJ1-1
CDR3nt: TGTGCCAGCAGTTACTGGGAGGACACTGAAGCTTTCTTT
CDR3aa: CASSYWEDTEAFF

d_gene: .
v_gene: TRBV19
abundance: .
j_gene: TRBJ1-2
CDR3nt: TGTGCCAGTAGTATAGGGTCGGCAAACTATGGCTACACCTTC
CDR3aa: CASSIGSANYGYTF

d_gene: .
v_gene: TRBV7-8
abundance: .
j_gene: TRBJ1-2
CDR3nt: TGTGCCAGCAGCCTGGTTCGGAGCAACTATGGCTACACCTTC
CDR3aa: CASSLVRSNYGYTF

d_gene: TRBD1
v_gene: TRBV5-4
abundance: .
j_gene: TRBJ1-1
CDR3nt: TGTGCCAGCACCATGACAGGGATCATGAACACTGAAGCTTTCTTT
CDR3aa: CASTMTGIMNTEAFF

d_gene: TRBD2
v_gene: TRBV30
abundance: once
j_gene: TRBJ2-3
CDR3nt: TGTGCCGTACACGGGGGGGCCACCGCCGGGGCGCAGTATTTT
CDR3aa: CAVHGGATAGAQYF

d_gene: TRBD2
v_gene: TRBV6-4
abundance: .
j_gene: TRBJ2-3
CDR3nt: TGTGCCAGCAGTGAGCGGAGCGGGGGAGGCACAGATACGCAGTATTTT
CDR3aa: CASSERSGGGTDTQYF